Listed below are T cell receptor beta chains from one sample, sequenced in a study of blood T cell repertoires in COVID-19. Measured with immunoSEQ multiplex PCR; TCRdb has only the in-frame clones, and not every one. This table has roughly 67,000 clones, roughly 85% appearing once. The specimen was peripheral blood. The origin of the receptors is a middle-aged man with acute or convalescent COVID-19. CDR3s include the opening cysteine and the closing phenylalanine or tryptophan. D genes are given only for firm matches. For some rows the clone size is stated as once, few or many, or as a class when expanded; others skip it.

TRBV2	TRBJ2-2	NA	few	CASSVQNTGELFF	TGTGCCAGCAGTGTACAGAACACCGGGGAGCTGTTTTTT
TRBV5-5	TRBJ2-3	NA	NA	CASRTQGTFTDTQYF	TGTGCCAGCAGGACACAGGGAACTTTCACAGATACGCAGTATTTT
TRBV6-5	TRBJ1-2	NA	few	CASSYSSGESYGYTF	TGTGCCAGCAGTTACTCGAGCGGGGAGAGCTATGGCTACACCTTC
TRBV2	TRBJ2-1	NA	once	CASSENLLSGLAHYNEQFF	TGTGCCAGCAGTGAAAACCTACTTAGCGGACTTGCTCATTACAATGAGCAGTTCTTC
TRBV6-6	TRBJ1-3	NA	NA	CASTDSPGNTIYF	TGTGCCAGCACCGACTCGCCTGGAAACACCATATATTTT
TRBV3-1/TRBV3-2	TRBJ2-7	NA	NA	CASSPGRIYYEQYF	TGTGCCAGCAGCCCTGGCAGGATATACTACGAGCAGTACTTC
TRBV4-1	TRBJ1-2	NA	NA	CASSQEGSRGSRYTF	TGCGCCAGCAGCCAAGAAGGGTCAAGGGGGTCAAGGTACACCTTC
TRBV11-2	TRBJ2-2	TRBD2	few	CASSSPTGGNTGELFF	TGTGCCAGCAGCTCGCCAACGGGGGGGAACACCGGGGAGCTGTTTTTT
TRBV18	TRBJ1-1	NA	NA	CASSPEMNTEAFF	TGTGCCAGCTCACCAGAGATGAACACTGAAGCTTTCTTT
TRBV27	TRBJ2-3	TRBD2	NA	CASSPGPAGGPDTDTQYF	TGTGCCAGCAGCCCAGGTCCAGCGGGGGGGCCGGACACAGATACGCAGTATTTT
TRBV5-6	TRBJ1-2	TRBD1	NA	CASSLAQGGSYGYTF	TGTGCCAGCAGCTTGGCACAGGGGGGTTCCTATGGCTACACCTTC
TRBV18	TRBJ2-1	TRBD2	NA	CASSLLAGNDNEQFF	TGTGCCAGCTCCCTCCTAGCGGGGAACGACAATGAGCAGTTCTTC
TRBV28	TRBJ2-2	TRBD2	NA	CASNPGLAAGELFF	TGTGCCAGCAACCCAGGACTAGCAGCCGGGGAGCTGTTTTTT